Only a few counts were recorded for the clone carrying this T cell receptor (beta chain). Its target is unknown. Template switching (which added a universal primer site) was used, and cDNA carried unique molecular identifiers. Using its own MiXCR run on the 5' RACE reads, TCRdb lists one record per CDR3 protein. The data contain more than 200,000 distinct CDR3 sequences, roughly a tenth of them singletons. The germline V gene encodes CDR1 ENHRY and CDR2 SYGVKD. The ends were cut back, 8 bases at V and 0 bases at J, with 10 bases in the middle. CDR3 size: 14 residues. The sample is drawn from a study of identical twins. Whole-study results and caveats: Alpha sequences out of frame and shared by twins had excess low generation probability.

The sequence was collected from a woman aged 18-29 years in good health. The gene calls are TRBV10-3 and TRBJ1-4; D is possibly TRBD1 (5 bases). Specimen: memory (CD45RO+) T cells sorted from blood. The CDR3 region is CAIGTGTTNEKLFF. In nucleotides, the CDR3 is TGTGCCATCGGGACGGGAACAACTAATGAAAAACTGTTTTTT.